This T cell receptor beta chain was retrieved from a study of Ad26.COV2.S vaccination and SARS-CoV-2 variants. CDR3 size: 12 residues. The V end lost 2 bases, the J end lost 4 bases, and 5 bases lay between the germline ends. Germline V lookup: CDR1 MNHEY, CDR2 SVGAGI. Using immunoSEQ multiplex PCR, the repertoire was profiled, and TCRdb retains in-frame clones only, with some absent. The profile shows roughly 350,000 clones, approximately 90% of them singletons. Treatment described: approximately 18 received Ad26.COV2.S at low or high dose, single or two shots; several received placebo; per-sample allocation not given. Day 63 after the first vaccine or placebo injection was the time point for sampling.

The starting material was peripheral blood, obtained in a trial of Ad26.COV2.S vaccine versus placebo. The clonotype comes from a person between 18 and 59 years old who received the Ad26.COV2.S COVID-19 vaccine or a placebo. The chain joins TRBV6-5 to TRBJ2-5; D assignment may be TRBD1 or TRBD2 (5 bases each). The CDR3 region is CASSYGGETQYF. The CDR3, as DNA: TGTGCCAGCAGTTACGGGGGAGAGACCCAGTACTTC.